A single sample gave rise to the 3 T cell receptor beta chains below, sequenced in a study of shared clonotypes between healthy human individuals. Here immunoSEQ multiplex PCR was the method, and the copy in TCRdb shows in-frame clones only, minus some. The profile shows 2 million to 2.5 million clones, almost 96% of them singletons. The source material was naive CD4+ T cells sorted from blood. Subset indicated: CD45RA+ positively selected. The receptor source for this set is a young man in good health.

The J gene is TRBJ1-2, the V gene TRBV2; perhaps TRBD1 as D (5 bases). Germline CDR1 SNHLY, CDR2 FYNNEI. Trimming left V 4 bases short and J 7 bases short, with 13 bases between. This CDR3 region has 13 residues. CDR3 nucleotides: TGTGCCAGCAGTGGGGAGGGGTCGGGTGGCTACACCTTC. Translating gives CASSGEGSGGYTF.

The J gene is TRBJ2-5, the V gene TRBV2, with no clear D. V shed 4 bases and J shed 9 bases, with 9 bases lying between them. CDR1 SNHLY and CDR2 FYNNEI come from the germline V gene. The CDR3 sequence is 11 residues long. DNA for the CDR3: TGTGCCAGCAGTGCCGTGGGTTCCCAGTACTTC. This gives the protein CASSAVGSQYF.

This clone was seen only once. The V gene is TRBV18, the J gene TRBJ2-3; 7 nucleotides agree with TRBD2. The ends lost 5 bases at V and 1 base at J; junction bases unmatched: 3. CDR3 length: 14 amino acids. CDR1 KGHSH and CDR2 LQKENI come from the germline V gene. The CDR3 DNA is TGTGCCAGCTCAGGACTAGGAGGCACAGATACGCAGTATTTT. Encoded protein: CASSGLGGTDTQYF.